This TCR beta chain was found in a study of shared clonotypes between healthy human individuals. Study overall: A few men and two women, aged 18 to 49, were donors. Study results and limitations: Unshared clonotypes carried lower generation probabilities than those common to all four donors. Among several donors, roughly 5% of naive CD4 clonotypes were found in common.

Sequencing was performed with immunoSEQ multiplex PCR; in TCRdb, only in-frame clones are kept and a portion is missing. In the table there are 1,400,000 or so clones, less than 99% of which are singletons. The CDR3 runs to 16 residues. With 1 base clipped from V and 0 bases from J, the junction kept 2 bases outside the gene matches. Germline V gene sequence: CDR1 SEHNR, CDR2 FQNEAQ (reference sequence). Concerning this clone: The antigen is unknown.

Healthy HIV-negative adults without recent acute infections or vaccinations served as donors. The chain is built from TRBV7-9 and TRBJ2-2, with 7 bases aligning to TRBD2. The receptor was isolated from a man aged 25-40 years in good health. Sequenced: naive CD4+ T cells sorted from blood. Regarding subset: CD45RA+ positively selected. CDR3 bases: TGTGCCAGCAGCTTAGATCGGGGGGCGAACACCGGGGAGCTGTTTTTT. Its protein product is CASSLDRGANTGELFF.